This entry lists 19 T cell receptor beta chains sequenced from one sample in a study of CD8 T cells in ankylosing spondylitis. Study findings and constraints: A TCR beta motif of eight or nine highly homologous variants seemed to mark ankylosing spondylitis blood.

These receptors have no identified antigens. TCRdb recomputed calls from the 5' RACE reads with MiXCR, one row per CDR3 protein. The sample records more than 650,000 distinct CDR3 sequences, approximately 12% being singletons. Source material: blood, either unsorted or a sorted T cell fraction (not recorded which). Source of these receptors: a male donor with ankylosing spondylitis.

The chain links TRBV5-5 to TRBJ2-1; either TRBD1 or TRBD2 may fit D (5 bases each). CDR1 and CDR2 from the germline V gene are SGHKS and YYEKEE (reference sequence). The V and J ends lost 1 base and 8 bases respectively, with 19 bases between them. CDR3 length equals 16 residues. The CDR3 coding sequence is TGTGCCAGCAGCTTGTTTGGGGGATCGGATTTCTATGAGCAGTTCTTC. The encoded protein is CASSLFGGSDFYEQFF.

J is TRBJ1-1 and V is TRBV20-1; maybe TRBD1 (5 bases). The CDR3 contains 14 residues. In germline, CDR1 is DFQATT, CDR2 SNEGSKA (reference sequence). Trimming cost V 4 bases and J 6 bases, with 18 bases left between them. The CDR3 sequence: CSAIPPGDLAEAFF. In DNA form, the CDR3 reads TGCAGTGCTATTCCGCCCGGGGACTTGGCTGAAGCTTTCTTT.

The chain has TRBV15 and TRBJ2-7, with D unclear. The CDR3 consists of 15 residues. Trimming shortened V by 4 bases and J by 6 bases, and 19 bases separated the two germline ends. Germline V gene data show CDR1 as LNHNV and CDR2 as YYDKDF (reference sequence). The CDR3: CATSTPAEYEREQYF. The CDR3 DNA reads TGTGCCACCAGCACCCCGGCTGAATACGAACGCGAGCAGTACTTC.

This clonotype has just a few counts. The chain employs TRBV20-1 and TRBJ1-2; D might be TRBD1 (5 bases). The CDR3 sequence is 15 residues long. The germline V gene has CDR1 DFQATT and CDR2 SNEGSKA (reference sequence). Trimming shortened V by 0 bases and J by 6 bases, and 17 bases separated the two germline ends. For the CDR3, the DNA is TGCAGTGCTAGAGACCCGGGCAGGGACCGAAATGGCTACACCTTC. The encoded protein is CSARDPGRDRNGYTF.

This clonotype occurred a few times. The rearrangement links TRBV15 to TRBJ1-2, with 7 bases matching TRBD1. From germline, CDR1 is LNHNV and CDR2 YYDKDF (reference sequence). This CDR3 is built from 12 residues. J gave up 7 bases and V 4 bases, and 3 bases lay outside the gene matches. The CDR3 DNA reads TGTGCCACCAGCAAGTACAGGGGTGGCTACACCTTC. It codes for CATSKYRGGYTF.

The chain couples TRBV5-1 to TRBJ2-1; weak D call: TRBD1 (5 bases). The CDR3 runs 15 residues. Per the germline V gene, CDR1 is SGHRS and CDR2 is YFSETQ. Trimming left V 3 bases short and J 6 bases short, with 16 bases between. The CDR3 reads CASSSSYRSGNEQFF. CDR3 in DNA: TGCGCCAGCAGCTCCTCATACAGGTCAGGCAATGAGCAGTTCTTC.

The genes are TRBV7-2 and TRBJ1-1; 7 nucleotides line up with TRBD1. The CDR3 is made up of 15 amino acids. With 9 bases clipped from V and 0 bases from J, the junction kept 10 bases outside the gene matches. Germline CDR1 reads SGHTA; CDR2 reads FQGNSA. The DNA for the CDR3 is TGTGCCAGTAGCCTCACAGGGGCACTGAACACTGAAGCTTTCTTT. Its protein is CASSLTGALNTEAFF.

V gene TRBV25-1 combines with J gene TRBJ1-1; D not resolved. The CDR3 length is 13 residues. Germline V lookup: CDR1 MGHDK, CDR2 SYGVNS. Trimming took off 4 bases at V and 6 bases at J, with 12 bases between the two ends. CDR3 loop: CASSGRLGAEAFF. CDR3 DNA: TGTGCCAGCAGTGGCAGACTGGGCGCTGAAGCTTTCTTT.

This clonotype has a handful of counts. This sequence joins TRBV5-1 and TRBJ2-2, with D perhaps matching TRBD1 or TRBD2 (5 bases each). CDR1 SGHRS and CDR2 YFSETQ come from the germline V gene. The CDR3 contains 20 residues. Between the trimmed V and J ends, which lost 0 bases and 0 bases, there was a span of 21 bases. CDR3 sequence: CASSLALRASAGSNTGELFF. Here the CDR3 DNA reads TGCGCCAGCAGCTTGGCGCTCAGGGCCTCGGCGGGCTCGAACACCGGGGAGCTGTTTTTT.

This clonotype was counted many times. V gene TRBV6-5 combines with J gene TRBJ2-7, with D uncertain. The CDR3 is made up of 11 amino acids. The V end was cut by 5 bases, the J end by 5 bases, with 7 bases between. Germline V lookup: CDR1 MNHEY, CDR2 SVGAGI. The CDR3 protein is CASSQADEQYF. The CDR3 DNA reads TGTGCCAGCAGTCAGGCGGACGAGCAGTACTTC.

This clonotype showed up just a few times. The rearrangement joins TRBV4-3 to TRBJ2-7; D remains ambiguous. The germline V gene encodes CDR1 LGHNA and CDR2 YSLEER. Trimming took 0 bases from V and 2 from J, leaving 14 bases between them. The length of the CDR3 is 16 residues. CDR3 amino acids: CASSQDETAIPYEQYF. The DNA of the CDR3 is TGCGCCAGCAGCCAAGACGAGACGGCGATTCCCTACGAGCAGTACTTC.

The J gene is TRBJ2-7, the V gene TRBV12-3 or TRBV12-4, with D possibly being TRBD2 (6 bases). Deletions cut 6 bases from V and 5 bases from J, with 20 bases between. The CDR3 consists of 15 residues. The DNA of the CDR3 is TGTGCCAGCAGCCTTAGGCCCCATTCGGGGGACGAGCAGTACTTC. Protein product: CASSLRPHSGDEQYF.

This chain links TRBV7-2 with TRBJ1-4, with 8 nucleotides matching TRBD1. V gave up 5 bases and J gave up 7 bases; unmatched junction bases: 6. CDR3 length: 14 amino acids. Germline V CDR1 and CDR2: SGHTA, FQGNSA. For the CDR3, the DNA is TGTGCCAGCAGCCCTCAGGGGGCGACTGAAAAACTGTTTTTT. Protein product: CASSPQGATEKLFF.

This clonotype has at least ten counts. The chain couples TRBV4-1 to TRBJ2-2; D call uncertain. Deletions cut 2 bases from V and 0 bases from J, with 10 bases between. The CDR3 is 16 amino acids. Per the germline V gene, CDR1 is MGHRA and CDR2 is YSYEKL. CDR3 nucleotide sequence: TGCGCCAGCAGCCAAATCTTACGGGCGAACACCGGGGAGCTGTTTTTT. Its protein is CASSQILRANTGELFF.

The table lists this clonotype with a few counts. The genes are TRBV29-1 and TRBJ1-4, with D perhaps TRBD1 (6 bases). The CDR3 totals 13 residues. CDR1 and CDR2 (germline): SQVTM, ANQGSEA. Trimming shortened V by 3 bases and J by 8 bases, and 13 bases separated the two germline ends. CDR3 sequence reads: CSVDTGAGEKLFF. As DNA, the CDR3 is TGCAGCGTTGATACGGGGGCAGGGGAAAAACTGTTTTTT. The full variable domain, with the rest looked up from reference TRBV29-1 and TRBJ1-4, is SAVISQKPSRDICQRGTSLTIQCQVDSQVTMMFWYRQQPGQSLTLIATANQGSEATYESGFVIDKFPISRPNLTFSTLTVSNMSPEDSSIYLCSVDTGAGEKLFFGSGTQLSVL.

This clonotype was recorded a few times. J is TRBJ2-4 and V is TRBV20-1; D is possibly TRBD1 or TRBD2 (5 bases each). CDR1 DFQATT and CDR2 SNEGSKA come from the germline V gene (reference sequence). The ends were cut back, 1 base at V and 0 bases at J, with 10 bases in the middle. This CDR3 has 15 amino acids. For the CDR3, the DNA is TGCAGTGCTAGAGGAGGGGTCATAGCCAAAAACATTCAGTACTTC. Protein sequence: CSARGGVIAKNIQYF.

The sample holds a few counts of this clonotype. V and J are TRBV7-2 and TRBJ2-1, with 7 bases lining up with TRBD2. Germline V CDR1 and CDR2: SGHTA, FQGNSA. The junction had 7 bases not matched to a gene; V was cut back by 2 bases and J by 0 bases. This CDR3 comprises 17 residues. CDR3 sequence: CASSLRAGSLSYNEQFF. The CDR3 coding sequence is TGTGCCAGCAGCTTAAGAGCGGGATCTCTCTCCTACAATGAGCAGTTCTTC.

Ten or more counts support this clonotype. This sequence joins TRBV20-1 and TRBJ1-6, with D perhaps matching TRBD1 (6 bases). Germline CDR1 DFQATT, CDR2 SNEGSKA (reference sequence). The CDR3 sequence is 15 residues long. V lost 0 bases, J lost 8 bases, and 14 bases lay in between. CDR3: CSARDRNRVYSPLHF. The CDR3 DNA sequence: TGCAGTGCTAGAGATCGTAACAGGGTTTATTCACCCCTCCACTTT.

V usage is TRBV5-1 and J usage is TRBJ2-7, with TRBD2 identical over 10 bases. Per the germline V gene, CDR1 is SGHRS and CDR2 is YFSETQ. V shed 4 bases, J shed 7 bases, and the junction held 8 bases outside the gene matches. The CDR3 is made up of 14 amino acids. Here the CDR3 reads CASSTLAGASEQYF. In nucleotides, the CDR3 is TGCGCCAGCAGCACGCTAGCGGGGGCCTCGGAGCAGTACTTC.